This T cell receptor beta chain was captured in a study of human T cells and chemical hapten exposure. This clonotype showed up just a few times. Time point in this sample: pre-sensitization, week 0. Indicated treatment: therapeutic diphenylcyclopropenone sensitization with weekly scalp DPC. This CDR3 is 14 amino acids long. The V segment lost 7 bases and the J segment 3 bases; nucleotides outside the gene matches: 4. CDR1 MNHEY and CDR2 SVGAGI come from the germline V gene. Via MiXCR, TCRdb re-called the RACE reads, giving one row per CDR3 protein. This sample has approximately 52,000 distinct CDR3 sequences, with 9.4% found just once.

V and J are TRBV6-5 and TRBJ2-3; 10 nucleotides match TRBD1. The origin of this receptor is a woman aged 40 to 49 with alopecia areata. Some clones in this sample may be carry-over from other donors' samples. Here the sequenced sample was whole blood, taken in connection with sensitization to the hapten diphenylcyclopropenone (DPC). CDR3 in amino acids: CASIDRGLTDTQYF. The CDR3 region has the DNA TGTGCCAGCATCGACAGGGGGCTGACAGATACGCAGTATTTT.